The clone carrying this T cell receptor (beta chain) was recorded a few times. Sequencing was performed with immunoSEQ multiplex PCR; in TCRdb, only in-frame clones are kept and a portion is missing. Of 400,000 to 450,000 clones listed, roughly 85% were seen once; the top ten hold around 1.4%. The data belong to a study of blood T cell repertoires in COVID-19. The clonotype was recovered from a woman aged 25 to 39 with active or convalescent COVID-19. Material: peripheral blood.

The CDR3 DNA is TGTGCCAGCAGTGAAGCTCACAGAAACTATGGCTACACCTTC. It encodes CASSEAHRNYGYTF. The rearrangement uses TRBV2 and TRBJ1-2, with no clear D. CDR3 size: 14 residues. The V and J ends lost 0 bases and 2 bases respectively, with 7 bases between them. Germline CDR1 reads SNHLY; CDR2 reads FYNNEI.